This T cell receptor (beta chain) comes out of a study of T cells in Graves' hyperthyroidism and ophthalmopathy. Study context: Upon initial diagnosis and before any treatment, peripheral blood was collected. The study, taken as a whole, reports: A median approximately 6.5 months before onset, the model predicted ophthalmopathy.

The CDR3 sequence is 15 residues long. V trimming: 6 bases; J trimming: 1 base; junction bases outside the gene matches: 5. Per germline, CDR1 LGHDT and CDR2 YNNKEL (reference sequence). The table lists this clonotype with a few counts. The antigen is not known. Amplification of TCR beta CDR3 regions was performed using RNA transcripts as template. When the TCR CDR3 underwent first-round RT-PCR, the HTBI primer set was used. TCRdb called the multiplex PCR reads again in MiXCR, with one record for every CDR3 protein. The sample includes 450,000 to 650,000 distinct CDR3 sequences, roughly 20% of them seen just once.

Sequenced sample: blood. The chain recombines TRBV3-1 with TRBJ2-2; 7 bases map to TRBD1. The source is a man aged 18 to 30 with Graves' hyperthyroidism. DNA for the CDR3: TGTGCCAGCAGTGCTCGGACAGGGAACACCGGGGAGCTGTTTTTT. As protein: CASSARTGNTGELFF.